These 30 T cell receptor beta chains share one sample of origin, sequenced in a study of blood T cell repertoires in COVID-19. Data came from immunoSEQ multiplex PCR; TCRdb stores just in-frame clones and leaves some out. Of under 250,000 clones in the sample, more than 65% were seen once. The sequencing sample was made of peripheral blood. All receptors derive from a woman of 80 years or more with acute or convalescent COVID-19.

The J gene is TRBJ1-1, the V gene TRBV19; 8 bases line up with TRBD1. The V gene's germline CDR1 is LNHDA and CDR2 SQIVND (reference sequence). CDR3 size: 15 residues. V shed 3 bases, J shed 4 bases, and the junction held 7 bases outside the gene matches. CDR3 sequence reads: CASSILRQGATEAFF. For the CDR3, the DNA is TGTGCCAGTAGTATTTTGAGGCAGGGGGCCACTGAAGCTTTCTTT.

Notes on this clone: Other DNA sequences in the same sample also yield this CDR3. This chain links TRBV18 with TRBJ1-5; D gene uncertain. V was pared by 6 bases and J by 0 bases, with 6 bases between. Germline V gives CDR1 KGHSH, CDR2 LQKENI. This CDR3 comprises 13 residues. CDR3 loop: CASSPYSNQPQHF. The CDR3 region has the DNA TGTGCCAGCTCCCCCTATAGCAATCAGCCCCAGCATTTT.

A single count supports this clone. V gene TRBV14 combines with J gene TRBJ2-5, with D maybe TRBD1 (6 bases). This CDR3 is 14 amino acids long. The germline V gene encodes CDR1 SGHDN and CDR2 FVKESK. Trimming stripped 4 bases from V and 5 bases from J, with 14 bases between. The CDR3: CASSPSGVAETQYF. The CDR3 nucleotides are TGTGCCAGCAGCCCCTCAGGGGTGGCGGAGACCCAGTACTTC. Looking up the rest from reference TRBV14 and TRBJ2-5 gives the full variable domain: EAGVTQFPSHSVIEKGQTVTLRCDPISGHDNLYWYRRVMGKEIKFLLHFVKESKQDESGMPNNRFLAERTGGTYSTLKVQPAELEDSGVYFCASSPSGVAETQYFGPGTRLLVL.

For the CDR3, the DNA is TGTGCCAGCAGTGAATACGGGGGGGGCGCTAACTATGGCTACACCTTC. Protein: CASSEYGGGANYGYTF. V gene TRBV6-1 combines with J gene TRBJ1-2; D perhaps matches TRBD1 (6 bases). V lost 2 bases and J 0 bases, leaving 13 bases between the germline ends. Germline lookup yields CDR1 MNHNS and CDR2 SASEGT. This CDR3 spans 16 amino acids.

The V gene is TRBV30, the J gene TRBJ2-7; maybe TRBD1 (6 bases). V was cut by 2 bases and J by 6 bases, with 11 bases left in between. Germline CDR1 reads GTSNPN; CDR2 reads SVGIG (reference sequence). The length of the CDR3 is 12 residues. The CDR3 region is CAWSPTGAEQYF. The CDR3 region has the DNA TGTGCCTGGAGTCCGACAGGCGCCGAGCAGTACTTC.

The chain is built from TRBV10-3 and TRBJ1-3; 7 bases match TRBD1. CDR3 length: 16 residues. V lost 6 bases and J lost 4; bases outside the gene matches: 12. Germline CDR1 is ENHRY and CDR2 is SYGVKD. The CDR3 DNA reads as TGTGCCATCAGCGGGGGAACCGGGACAGAGGGAAACACCATATATTTT. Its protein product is CAISGGTGTEGNTIYF.

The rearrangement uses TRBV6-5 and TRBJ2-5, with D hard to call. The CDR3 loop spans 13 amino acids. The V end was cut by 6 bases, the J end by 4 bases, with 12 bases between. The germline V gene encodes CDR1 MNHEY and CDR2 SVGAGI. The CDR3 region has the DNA TGTGCCAGCAGGTCCACTGGTGTAGAGACCCAGTACTTC. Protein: CASRSTGVETQYF.

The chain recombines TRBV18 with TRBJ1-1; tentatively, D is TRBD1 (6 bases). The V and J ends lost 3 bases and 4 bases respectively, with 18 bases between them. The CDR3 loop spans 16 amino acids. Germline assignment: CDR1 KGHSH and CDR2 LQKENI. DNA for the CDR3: TGTGCCAGCTCACCCAAGACGGGGGGCCTAATCACTGAAGCTTTCTTT. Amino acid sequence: CASSPKTGGLITEAFF.

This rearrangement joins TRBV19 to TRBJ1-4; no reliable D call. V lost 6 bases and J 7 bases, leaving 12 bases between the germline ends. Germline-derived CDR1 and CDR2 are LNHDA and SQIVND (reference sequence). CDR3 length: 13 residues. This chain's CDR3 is CASSEGGTEKLFF. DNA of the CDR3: TGTGCCAGTAGCGAGGGCGGAACTGAAAAACTGTTTTTT.

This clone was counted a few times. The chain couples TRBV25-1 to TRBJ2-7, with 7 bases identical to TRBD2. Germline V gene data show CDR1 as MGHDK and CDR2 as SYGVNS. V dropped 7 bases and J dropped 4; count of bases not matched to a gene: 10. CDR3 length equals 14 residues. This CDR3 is CASTSVGGPYEQYF. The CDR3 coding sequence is TGTGCCAGCACTTCTGTGGGAGGGCCTTACGAGCAGTACTTC.

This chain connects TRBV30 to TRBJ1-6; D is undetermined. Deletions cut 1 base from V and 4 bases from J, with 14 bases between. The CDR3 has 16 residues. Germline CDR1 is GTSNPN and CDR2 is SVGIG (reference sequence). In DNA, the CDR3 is TGTGCCTGGAGTGCCTCTAAGAGAGGGTATAATTCACCCCTCCACTTT. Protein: CAWSASKRGYNSPLHF. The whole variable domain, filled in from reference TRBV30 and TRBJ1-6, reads SQTIHQWPATLVQPVGSPLSLECTVEGTSNPNLYWYRQAAGRGLQLLFYSVGIGQISSEVPQNLSASRPQDRQFILSSKKLLLSDSGFYLCAWSASKRGYNSPLHFGNGTRLTVT.

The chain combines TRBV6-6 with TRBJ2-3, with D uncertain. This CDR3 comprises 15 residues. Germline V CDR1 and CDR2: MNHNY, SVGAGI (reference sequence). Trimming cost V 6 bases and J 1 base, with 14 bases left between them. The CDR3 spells CASSPPNQGTDTQYF. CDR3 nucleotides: TGTGCCAGCAGCCCACCCAACCAGGGCACAGATACGCAGTATTTT.

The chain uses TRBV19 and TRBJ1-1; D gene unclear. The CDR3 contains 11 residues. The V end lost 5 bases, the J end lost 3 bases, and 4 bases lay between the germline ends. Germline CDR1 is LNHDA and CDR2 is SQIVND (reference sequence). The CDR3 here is CASSLDTEAFF. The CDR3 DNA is TGTGCCAGTAGTCTCGACACTGAAGCTTTCTTT.

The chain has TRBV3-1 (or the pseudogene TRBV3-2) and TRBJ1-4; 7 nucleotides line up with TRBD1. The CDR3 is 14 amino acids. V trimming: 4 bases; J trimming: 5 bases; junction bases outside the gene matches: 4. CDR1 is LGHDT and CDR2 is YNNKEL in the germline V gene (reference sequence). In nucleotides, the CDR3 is TGTGCCAGCAGCCTTAAGACAGGGAATGAAAAACTGTTTTTT. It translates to CASSLKTGNEKLFF.

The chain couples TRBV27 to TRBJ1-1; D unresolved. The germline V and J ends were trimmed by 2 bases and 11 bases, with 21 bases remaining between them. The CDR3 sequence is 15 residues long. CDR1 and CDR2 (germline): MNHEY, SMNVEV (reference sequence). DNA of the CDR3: TGTGCCAGCAGTTTAATTTCTGGCGGGTTAGTATACGCTTTCTTT. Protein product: CASSLISGGLVYAFF.

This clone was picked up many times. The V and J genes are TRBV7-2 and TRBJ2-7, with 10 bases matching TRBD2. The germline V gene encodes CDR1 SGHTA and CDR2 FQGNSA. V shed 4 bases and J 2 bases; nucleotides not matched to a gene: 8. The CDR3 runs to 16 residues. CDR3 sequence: CASSSRRTSGTYEQYF. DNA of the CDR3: TGTGCCAGCAGCTCCCGGAGGACTAGCGGTACCTACGAGCAGTACTTC.

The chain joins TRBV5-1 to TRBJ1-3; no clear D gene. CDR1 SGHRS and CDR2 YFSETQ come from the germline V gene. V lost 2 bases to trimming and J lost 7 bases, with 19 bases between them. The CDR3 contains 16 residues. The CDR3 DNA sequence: TGCGCCAGCAGCTTATCGGGTTCAGTGAGCGGGAACACCATATATTTT. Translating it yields CASSLSGSVSGNTIYF.

CDR3 sequence reads: CASSSGRNEQFF. The CDR3 DNA is TGTGCCAGCTCTAGCGGGCGCAATGAGCAGTTCTTC. The chain is built from TRBV19 and TRBJ2-1; 8 nucleotides line up with TRBD2. The germline CDR1 and CDR2 sequences are LNHDA and SQIVND (reference sequence). V was clipped by 9 bases and J by 6 bases; unmatched bases: 4. This CDR3 contains 12 residues.

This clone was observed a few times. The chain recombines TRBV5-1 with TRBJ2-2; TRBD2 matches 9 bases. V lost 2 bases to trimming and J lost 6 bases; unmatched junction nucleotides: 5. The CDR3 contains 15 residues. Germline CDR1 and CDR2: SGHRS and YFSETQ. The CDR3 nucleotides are TGCGCCAGCAGCTTTAGCGGGAGATTTCCCGGGGAGCTGTTTTTT. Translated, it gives CASSFSGRFPGELFF.

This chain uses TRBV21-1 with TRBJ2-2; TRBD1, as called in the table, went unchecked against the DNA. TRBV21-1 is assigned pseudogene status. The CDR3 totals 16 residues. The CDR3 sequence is CASSEQGKRRSGELFF. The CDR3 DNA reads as TGTGCCAGCAGCGAACAGGGTAAGCGTCGATCCGGGGAGCTGTTTTTT.

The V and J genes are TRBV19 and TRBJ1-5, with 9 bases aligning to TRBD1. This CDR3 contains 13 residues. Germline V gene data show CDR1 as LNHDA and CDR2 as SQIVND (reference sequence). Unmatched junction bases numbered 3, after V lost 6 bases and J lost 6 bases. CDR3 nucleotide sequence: TGTGCCAGTAGCGGGACAGGGCGTCAGCCCCAGCATTTT. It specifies CASSGTGRQPQHF.

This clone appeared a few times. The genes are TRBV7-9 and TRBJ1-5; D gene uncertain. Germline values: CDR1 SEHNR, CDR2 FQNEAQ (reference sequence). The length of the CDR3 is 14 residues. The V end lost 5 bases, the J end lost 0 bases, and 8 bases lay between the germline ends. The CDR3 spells CASSHDYSNQPQHF. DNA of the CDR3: TGTGCCAGCAGCCATGACTATAGCAATCAGCCCCAGCATTTT.

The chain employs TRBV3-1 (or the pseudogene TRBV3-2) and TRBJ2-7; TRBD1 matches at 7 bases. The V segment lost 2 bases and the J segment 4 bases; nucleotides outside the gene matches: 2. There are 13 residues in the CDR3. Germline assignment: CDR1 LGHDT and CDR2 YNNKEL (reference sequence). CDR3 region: CASSQTTGYEQYF. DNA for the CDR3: TGTGCCAGCAGCCAAACGACAGGGTACGAGCAGTACTTC.

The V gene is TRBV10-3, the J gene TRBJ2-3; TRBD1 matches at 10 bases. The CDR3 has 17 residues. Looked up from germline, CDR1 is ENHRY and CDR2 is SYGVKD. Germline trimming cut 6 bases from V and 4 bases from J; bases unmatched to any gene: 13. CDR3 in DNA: TGTGCCATCAGCCAGTCCGTTGACAGGGGGCGGGCAGATACGCAGTATTTT. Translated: CAISQSVDRGRADTQYF.

CDR3 loop: CASTTSTGGVEAFF. CDR3 bases: TGTGCCAGCACCACTTCTACAGGGGGCGTCGAAGCTTTCTTT. The J gene is TRBJ1-1, the V gene TRBV28; 9 bases agree with TRBD1. After removal of 7 bases from V and 8 bases from J, the junction contained 11 bases not matched to a gene. The CDR3 consists of 14 residues. Germline lookup yields CDR1 MDHEN and CDR2 SYDVKM.

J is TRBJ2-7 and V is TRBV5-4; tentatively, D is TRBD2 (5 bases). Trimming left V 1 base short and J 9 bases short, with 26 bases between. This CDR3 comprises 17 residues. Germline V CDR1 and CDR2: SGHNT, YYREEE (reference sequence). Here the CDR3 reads CASSLFGVPRPGPGQYF. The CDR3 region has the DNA TGTGCCAGCAGCTTGTTCGGGGTTCCGCGACCCGGCCCCGGGCAGTACTTC.

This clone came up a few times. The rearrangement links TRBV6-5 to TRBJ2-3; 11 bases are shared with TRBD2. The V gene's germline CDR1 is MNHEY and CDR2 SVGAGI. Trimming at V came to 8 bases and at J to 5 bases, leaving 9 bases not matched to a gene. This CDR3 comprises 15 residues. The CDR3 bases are TGTGCCAGCCGATTAACTAGCGGGAGAGGAGATACGCAGTATTTT. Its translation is CASRLTSGRGDTQYF.

The CDR3: CASSQGSSGREYNEQFF. CDR3 bases: TGTGCCAGCAGCCAAGGGTCCAGCGGGAGGGAGTACAATGAGCAGTTCTTC. The chain employs TRBV3-1 (or the pseudogene TRBV3-2) and TRBJ2-1; 10 nucleotides align to TRBD2. The CDR3 contains 17 residues. The junction had 7 bases not matched to a gene; V was cut back by 1 base and J by 4 bases. In germline, CDR1 is LGHDT, CDR2 YNNKEL (reference sequence).

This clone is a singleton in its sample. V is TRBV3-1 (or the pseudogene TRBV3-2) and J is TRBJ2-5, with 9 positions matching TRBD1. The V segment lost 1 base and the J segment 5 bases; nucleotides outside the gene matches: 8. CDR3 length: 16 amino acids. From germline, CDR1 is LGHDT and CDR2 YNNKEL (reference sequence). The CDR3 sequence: CASSQGRGTGRETQYF. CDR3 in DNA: TGTGCCAGCAGCCAAGGCCGTGGGACAGGGAGGGAGACCCAGTACTTC.

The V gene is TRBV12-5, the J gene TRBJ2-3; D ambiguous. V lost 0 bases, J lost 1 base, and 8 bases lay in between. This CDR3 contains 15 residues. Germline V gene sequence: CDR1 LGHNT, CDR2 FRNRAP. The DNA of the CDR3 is TGTGCTAGTGGTTTGGTAACTGGTGGCACAGATACGCAGTATTTT. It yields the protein CASGLVTGGTDTQYF.